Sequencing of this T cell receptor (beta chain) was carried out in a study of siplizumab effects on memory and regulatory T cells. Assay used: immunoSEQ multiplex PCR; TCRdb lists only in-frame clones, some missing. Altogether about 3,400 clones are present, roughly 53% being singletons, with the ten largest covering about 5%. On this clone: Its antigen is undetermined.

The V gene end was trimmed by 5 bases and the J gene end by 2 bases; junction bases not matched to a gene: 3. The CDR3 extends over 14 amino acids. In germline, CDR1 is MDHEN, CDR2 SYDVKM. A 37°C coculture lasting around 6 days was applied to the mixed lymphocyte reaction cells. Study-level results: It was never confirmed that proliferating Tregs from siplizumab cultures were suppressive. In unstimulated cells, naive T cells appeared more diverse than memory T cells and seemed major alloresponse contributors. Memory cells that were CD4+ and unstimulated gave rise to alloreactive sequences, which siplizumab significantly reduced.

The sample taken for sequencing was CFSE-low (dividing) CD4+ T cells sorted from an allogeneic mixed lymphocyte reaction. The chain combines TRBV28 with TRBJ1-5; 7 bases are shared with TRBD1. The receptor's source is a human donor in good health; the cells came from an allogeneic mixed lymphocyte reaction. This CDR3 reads CASSQGGGNQPQHF. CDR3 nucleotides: TGTGCCAGCAGTCAGGGGGGGGGCAATCAGCCCCAGCATTTT.